A single sample gave rise to the 15 T cell receptor beta chains below, sequenced in a study of shared clonotypes between healthy human individuals. Sequencing was performed with immunoSEQ multiplex PCR; in TCRdb, only in-frame clones are kept and a portion is missing. The repertoire consists of over a million clones, with roughly 96% occurring once and the leading ten covering approximately 1.1%. The sequenced sample consisted of naive CD4+ T cells sorted from blood. Stated subset: CD45RA+ positively selected. These receptor sequences come from a man younger than 40 in good health.

The chain is built from TRBV2 and TRBJ2-1; D perhaps matches TRBD2 (5 bases). The V and J ends lost 10 bases and 0 bases respectively, with 10 bases between them. Germline loops: CDR1 SNHLY, CDR2 FYNNEI. The CDR3 loop spans 13 amino acids. CDR3 coding DNA: TGTGCCACGAGGGAGAGCTCCTACAATGAGCAGTTCTTC. Protein product: CATRESSYNEQFF.

This chain links TRBV7-2 with TRBJ2-2; TRBD1 might be the D (6 bases). V dropped 5 bases and J dropped 2 bases, with 12 bases sitting between them. Per the germline V gene, CDR1 is SGHTA and CDR2 is FQGNSA. This CDR3 is 15 amino acids long. The CDR3 sequence is CASSRQVQNTGELFF. The CDR3 DNA reads as TGTGCCAGCAGCCGACAGGTACAAAACACCGGGGAGCTGTTTTTT.

This clone came up once. The rearrangement joins TRBV2 to TRBJ1-4; D is perhaps TRBD1 (5 bases). CDR1 is SNHLY, CDR2 FYNNEI, per germline. V lost 5 bases and J 15 bases, leaving 19 bases between the germline ends. This CDR3 spans 13 amino acids. DNA of the CDR3: TGTGCCAGCAGTAAAATAGGGGTGAACGGGGTGTTTTTT. Protein: CASSKIGVNGVFF.

This chain uses TRBV5-1 with TRBJ1-2; D call uncertain. V shed 4 bases and J shed 8 bases, with 12 bases lying between them. The CDR3 runs to 12 residues. Germline V CDR1 and CDR2: SGHRS, YFSETQ. The CDR3 sequence: CASSLAPGGYTF. The CDR3, as DNA: TGCGCCAGCAGCCTGGCCCCGGGAGGCTACACCTTC.

The chain carries TRBV5-6 and TRBJ2-3; D is perhaps TRBD2 (6 bases). Per the germline V gene, CDR1 is SGHDT and CDR2 is YYEEEE. This CDR3 has 16 amino acids. V lost 4 bases and J 6 bases, leaving 21 bases between the germline ends. The CDR3 sequence: CASSQSGVVLGDTQYF. The DNA of the CDR3 is TGTGCCAGCAGCCAATCGGGGGTAGTCCTCGGGGATACGCAGTATTTT. Full variable domain (remainder filled in from reference TRBV5-6 and TRBJ2-3): DAGVTQSPTHLIKTRGQQVTLRCSPKSGHDTVSWYQQALGQGPQFIFQYYEEEERQRGNFPDRFSGHQFPNYSSELNVNALLLGDSALYLCASSQSGVVLGDTQYFGPGTRLTVL.

This chain connects TRBV5-1 to TRBJ1-2, with 7 bases that match TRBD1. The V gene end was trimmed by 3 bases and the J gene end by 0 bases; junction bases not matched to a gene: 2. The CDR3 totals 14 residues. Germline CDR1 reads SGHRS; CDR2 reads YFSETQ. The CDR3 loop reads CASSSGQTNYGYTF. CDR3 sequence (DNA): TGCGCCAGCAGCTCGGGACAGACTAACTATGGCTACACCTTC.

DNA of the CDR3: TGTGCCAGCAGCGCCGGGACCACCGGGGAGCTGTTTTTT. This gives the protein CASSAGTTGELFF. J is TRBJ2-2 and V is TRBV9; D tentatively reads TRBD1 or TRBD2 (5 bases each). The ends were cut back, 3 bases at V and 4 bases at J, with 7 bases in the middle. CDR1 and CDR2 from the germline V gene are SGDLS and YYNGEE. This CDR3 spans 13 amino acids.

This clone appeared once. The chain employs TRBV6-1 and TRBJ1-5, with unresolved D. Germline-derived CDR1 and CDR2 are MNHNS and SASEGT. CDR3 length equals 15 residues. Deletions cut 7 bases from V and 4 bases from J, with 17 bases between. For the CDR3, the DNA is TGTGCCAGCACCACGCGCCAGATCCTTAATCAGCCCCAGCATTTT. Translation: CASTTRQILNQPQHF.

The chain combines TRBV2 with TRBJ1-5, with a tentative D call TRBD1 (5 bases). Per the germline V gene, CDR1 is SNHLY and CDR2 is FYNNEI. Trimming took 4 bases from V and 3 from J, leaving 10 bases between them. CDR3 length: 14 residues. The CDR3 DNA is TGTGCCAGCAGTGGGGTGGGACCCAATCAGCCCCAGCATTTT. It is translated as CASSGVGPNQPQHF.

This clone was found once. The V gene is TRBV5-8, the J gene TRBJ2-2, with 15 bases fitting TRBD2. Looked up from germline, CDR1 is SGHTS and CDR2 is YDEGEE. V shed 3 bases and J 1 base; nucleotides not matched to a gene: 7. The CDR3 is made up of 19 amino acids. CDR3 residues: CASSYSGLAGGGNTGELFF. Here the CDR3 DNA reads TGTGCCAGCAGCTACTCTGGACTAGCGGGAGGGGGGAACACCGGGGAGCTGTTTTTT.

The genes are TRBV30 and TRBJ1-5; weak D call: TRBD1 (5 bases). CDR1 and CDR2 (germline): GTSNPN, SVGIG (reference sequence). The CDR3 extends over 15 amino acids. With 3 bases removed from V and 0 bases from J, the gap between germline ends came to 12 bases. In DNA form, the CDR3 reads TGTGCCTGGAGCAGCGGGGGTTATAGCAATCAGCCCCAGCATTTT. Protein product: CAWSSGGYSNQPQHF.

A few counts support this clone. The V call is TRBV7-2, the J call TRBJ2-5; 8 bases fit TRBD1. Trimming cost V 5 bases and J 4 bases; bases outside gene matches: 9. This CDR3 is 15 amino acids long. Germline CDR1 SGHTA, CDR2 FQGNSA. CDR3 protein: CASSTPQGARETQYF. Written as DNA, the CDR3 is TGTGCCAGCAGCACCCCTCAGGGGGCGCGAGAGACCCAGTACTTC.

The chain links TRBV6-5 to TRBJ2-1, with 9 bases lining up with TRBD1. Germline lookup yields CDR1 MNHEY and CDR2 SVGAGI. Unmatched junction bases numbered 6, after V lost 2 bases and J lost 4 bases. CDR3 length: 16 residues. For the CDR3, the DNA is TGTGCCAGCAGTTACGTACAGGGGGCGCGATACAATGAGCAGTTCTTC. Protein sequence: CASSYVQGARYNEQFF.

This chain uses TRBV28 with TRBJ2-5; D could derive from TRBD1 or TRBD2 (6 bases each). The germline V and J ends were trimmed by 6 bases and 5 bases, with 19 bases remaining between them. The CDR3 consists of 15 residues. Germline V CDR1 and CDR2: MDHEN, SYDVKM. The CDR3, as DNA: TGTGCCAGCAGCGGAGGGGAAGGGGGGACGGAGACCCAGTACTTC. This translates into CASSGGEGGTETQYF.

The rearrangement links TRBV18 to TRBJ2-3; D perhaps matches TRBD1 (6 bases). Deletions cut 2 bases from V and 4 bases from J, with 10 bases between. The germline V gene has CDR1 KGHSH and CDR2 LQKENI. This CDR3 contains 14 residues. The CDR3 DNA reads as TGTGCCAGCTCACCAGGACAGTTTCCAGATACGCAGTATTTT. As protein: CASSPGQFPDTQYF. The full variable domain, its missing parts supplied by reference TRBV18 and TRBJ2-3, is NAGVMQNPRHLVRRRGQEARLRCSPMKGHSHVYWYRQLPEEGLKFMVYLQKENIIDESGMPKERFSAEFPKEGPSILRIQQVVRGDSAAYFCASSPGQFPDTQYFGPGTRLTVL.